This T cell receptor (beta chain) stems from a study of OX40 agonist ivuxolimab in advanced cancers. Germline lookup yields CDR1 SNHLY and CDR2 FYNNEI. Trimming cost V 1 base and J 1 base, with 5 bases left between them. The CDR3 contains 15 residues. The method was immunoSEQ multiplex PCR; TCRdb's version includes in-frame clones alone and lacks a portion of them. In the table there are about 77,000 clones, about nine tenths of which are singletons. The specimen comprised CD4+ or CD8+ T cells sorted from blood, sampled in a trial of the OX40 agonist ivuxolimab. V usage is TRBV2 and J usage is TRBJ1-6; D possibly corresponds to TRBD1 (5 bases). The TCR was taken from an adult with an advanced solid tumor such as melanoma, head and neck, liver or kidney cancer. CDR3 nucleotide sequence: TGTGCCAGCAGTGAAGAGGGGTCCTATAATTCACCCCTCCACTTT. It specifies CASSEEGSYNSPLHF.